Listed below are T cell receptor beta chains from one sample, sequenced in a study of T-cell reconstitution after alpha-beta-depleted transplantation in children. TCRdb processed the PCR reads anew with MiXCR; each CDR3 protein has one entry. The sample has almost 250,000 distinct CDR3 sequences, about 25% seen once. This material consisted of PBMCs, taken before TCRalphabeta/CD19-depleted stem cell transplant. The receptors here all came from a girl aged 2 to 10 with Fanconi anemia, due to receive a stem cell transplant. Both conserved end residues are trimmed from each CDR3.

v_call cdr3_aa
TRBV4-2 ASSPDRMKSYEQY
TRBV6-5 ASSYTGGGEKLF
TRBV29-1 SVVGLENTGELF
TRBV28 ASSLASSPQY
TRBV10-3 AISGTQY
TRBV12-3/TRBV12-4 ASKLANTGELF
TRBV20-1 SAGGGVHGYT
TRBV20-1 SAPGFGEYNEQF
TRBV12-3/TRBV12-4 ASRWAGREAYEQY
TRBV27 ASSWTAYNEQF
TRBV29-1 SVEGLIRDEQY
TRBV5-1 ASSLGGGRITEAF
TRBV15 ATSRDRRTTDTQY
TRBV15 ATSRDPTHRDTSSYEQY
TRBV23-1 ASSHPYYYEQY